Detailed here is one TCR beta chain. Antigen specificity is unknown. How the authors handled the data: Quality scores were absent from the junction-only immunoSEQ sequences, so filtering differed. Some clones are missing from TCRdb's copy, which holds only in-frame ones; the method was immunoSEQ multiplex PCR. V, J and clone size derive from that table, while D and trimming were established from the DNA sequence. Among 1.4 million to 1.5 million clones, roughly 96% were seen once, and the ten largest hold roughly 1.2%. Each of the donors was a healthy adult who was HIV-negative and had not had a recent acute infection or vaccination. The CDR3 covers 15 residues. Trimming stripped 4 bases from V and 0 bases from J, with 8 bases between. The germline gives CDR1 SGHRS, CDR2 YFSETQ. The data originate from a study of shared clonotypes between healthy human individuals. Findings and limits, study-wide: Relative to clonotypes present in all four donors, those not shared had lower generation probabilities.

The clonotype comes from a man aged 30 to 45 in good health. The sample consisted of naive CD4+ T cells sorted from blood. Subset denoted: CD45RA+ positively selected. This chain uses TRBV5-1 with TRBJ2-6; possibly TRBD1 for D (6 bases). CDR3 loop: CASSTQGSGANVLTF. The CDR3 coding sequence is TGCGCCAGCAGCACACAGGGCTCTGGGGCCAACGTCCTGACTTTC.